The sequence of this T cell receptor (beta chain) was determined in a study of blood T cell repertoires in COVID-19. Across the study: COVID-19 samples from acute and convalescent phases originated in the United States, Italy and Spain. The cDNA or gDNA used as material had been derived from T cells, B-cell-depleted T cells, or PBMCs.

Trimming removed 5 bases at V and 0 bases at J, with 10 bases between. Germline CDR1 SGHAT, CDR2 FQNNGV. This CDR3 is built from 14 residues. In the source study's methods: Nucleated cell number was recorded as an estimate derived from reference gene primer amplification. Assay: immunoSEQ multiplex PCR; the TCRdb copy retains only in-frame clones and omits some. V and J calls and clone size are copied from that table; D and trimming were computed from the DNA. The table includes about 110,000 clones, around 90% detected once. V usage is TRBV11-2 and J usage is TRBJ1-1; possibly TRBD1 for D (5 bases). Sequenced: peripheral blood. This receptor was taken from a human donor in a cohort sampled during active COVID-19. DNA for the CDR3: TGTGCCAGCAGCATTGGGGGGATGAACACTGAAGCTTTCTTT. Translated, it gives CASSIGGMNTEAFF.